This T cell receptor beta chain is from a study of tissue T cells after allogeneic stem cell transplantation. As to time point: mouse harvest day 7 after allogeneic transplant. Tail vein injection delivered 10^7 T-cell-depleted bone marrow cells and 10^6 splenic CD5+ T cells. Mice had MHC-mismatched B6 into BALB/c GVHD, sampled day 7 or 14. Sequencing of TCRbeta CDR3 at survey depth gave sequences and template counts. This table comes from immunoSEQ multiplex PCR, and its TCRdb copy is limited to in-frame clones, with some not included. The sample shows roughly 8,700 clones, 45% of them seen only once. Germline values: CDR1 SGHSA, CDR2 FRNQAP. V lost 4 bases, J lost 0 bases, and 3 bases lay in between. CDR3 size: 13 residues. This clone ranks as medium-sized. The genes are named according to mouse. The read ends 1 residue early relative to the CDR3; the germline J gene fills the gap.

J is TRBJ1-4 and V is TRBV16; D unresolved. The receptor was derived from a female BALB/c mouse given C57BL/6 T cells with graft-versus-host disease after an allogeneic hematopoietic cell transplant. The material sequenced was gut tissue. The CDR3 loop reads CASSWISNERLFF. Incomplete CDR3 DNA: TGTGCAAGCAGCTGGATTTCCAACGAAAGATTATTT.